This TCR beta chain was captured by sequencing in a study of blood T cells in healthy people across ages. Broader study findings: Strong correlation existed between TCR beta diversity and naive T cell percentage. Both higher diversity and more naive CD4+ cells marked long-lived donors when set against aged donors.

V was pared by 8 bases and J by 6 bases, with 11 bases between. There are 12 residues in the CDR3. Per the germline V gene, CDR1 is LNHNV and CDR2 is YYDKDF (reference sequence). Next came a second PCR, run for about 6 to 12 cycles, which used a sample-barcoded 5' primer along with a J-beta primer mix. TCRdb reanalysed the 5' RACE reads using MiXCR and keeps one entry per CDR3 protein. The sample lists about a million distinct CDR3 sequences; approximately 50% were seen once. Points on this clonotype: Antigen specificity is unknown.

The individuals who served as donors were healthy Caucasians living in Russia, aged roughly 6 to 90. Total RNA was isolated from each sample in quantities of at least 5 micrograms. The chain uses TRBV15 and TRBJ2-1; D might be TRBD2 (6 bases). This clonotype was sampled from a woman in her fifties or sixties in good health. The sequenced sample consisted of blood. The CDR3 is CATGGLINEQFF. DNA for the CDR3: TGTGCCACCGGAGGGCTCATCAATGAGCAGTTCTTC.